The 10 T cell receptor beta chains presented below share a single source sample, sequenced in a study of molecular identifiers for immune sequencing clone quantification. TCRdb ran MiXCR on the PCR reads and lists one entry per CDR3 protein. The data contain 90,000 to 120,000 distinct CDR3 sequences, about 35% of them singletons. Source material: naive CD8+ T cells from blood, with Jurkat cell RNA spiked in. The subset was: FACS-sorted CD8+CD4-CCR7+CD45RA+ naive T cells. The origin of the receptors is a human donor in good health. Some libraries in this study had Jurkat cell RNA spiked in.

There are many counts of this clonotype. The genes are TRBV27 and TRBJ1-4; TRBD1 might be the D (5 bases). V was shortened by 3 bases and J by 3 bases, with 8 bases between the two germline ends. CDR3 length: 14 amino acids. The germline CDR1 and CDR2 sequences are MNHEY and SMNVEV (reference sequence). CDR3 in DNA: TGTGCCAGCAGTTTTCTGGGGGCTAATGAAAAACTGTTTTTT. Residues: CASSFLGANEKLFF.

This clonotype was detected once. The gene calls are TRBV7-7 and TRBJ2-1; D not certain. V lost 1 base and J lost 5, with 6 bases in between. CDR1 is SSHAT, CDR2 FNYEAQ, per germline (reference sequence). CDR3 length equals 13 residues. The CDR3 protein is CASSLVVNNEQFF. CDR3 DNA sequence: TGTGCCAGCAGCTTAGTGGTGAACAATGAGCAGTTCTTC.

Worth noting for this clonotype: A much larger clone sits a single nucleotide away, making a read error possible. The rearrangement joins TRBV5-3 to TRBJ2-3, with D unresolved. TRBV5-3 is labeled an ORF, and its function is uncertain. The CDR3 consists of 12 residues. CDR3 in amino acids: CASSFYGDTQCF. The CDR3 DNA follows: TGTGCCAGCAGCTTCTACGGAGATACGCAGTGTTTT.

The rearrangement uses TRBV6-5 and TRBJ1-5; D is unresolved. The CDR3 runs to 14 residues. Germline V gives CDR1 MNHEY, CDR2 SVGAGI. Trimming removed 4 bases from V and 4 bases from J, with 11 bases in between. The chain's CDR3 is CASSFLGANQPQHF. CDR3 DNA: TGTGCCAGCAGTTTTTTGGGAGCTAATCAGCCCCAGCATTTT.

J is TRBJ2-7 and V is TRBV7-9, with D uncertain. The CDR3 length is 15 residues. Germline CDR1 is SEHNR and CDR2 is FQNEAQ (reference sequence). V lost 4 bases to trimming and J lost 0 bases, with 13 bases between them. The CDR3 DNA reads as TGTGCCAGCAGCTCATCCCCGCCCAGCTCCTACGAGCAGTACTTC. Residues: CASSSSPPSSYEQYF.

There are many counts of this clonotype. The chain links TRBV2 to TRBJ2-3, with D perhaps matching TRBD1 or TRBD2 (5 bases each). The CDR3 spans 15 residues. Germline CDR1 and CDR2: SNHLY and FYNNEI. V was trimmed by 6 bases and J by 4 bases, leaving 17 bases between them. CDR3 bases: TGTGCCAGCAGGAGGGGCAGGGTAGGGGCAGATACGCAGTATTTT. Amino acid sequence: CASRRGRVGADTQYF.

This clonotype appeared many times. The CDR3 sequence: CASSPIPTSGMTSDIQYF. Here the CDR3 DNA reads TGTGCCAGCAGTCCCATCCCGACTAGCGGGATGACTTCGGACATTCAGTACTTC. The V and J genes are TRBV28 and TRBJ2-4, with 11 bases that match TRBD2. Trimming cost V 5 bases and J 8 bases; bases outside gene matches: 17. The CDR3 sequence is 18 residues long. Looked up from germline, CDR1 is MDHEN and CDR2 is SYDVKM.

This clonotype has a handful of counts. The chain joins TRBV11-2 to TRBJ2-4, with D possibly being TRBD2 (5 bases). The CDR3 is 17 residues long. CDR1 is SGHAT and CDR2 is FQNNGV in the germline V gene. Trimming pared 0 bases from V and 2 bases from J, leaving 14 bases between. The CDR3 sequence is CASSLEVRTLPKNIQYF. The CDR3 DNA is TGTGCCAGCAGCTTAGAAGTCCGGACTTTACCCAAAAACATTCAGTACTTC.

CDR3 bases: TGTGCCAGCAGCCAAGGGGGACTACCTTCCTACGAGCAGTACTTC. Protein sequence: CASSQGGLPSYEQYF. The rearrangement joins TRBV7-2 to TRBJ2-7, with D perhaps matching TRBD2 (7 bases). This CDR3 comprises 15 residues. Per germline, CDR1 SGHTA and CDR2 FQGNSA. V lost 5 bases and J 1 base, leaving 15 bases between the germline ends.

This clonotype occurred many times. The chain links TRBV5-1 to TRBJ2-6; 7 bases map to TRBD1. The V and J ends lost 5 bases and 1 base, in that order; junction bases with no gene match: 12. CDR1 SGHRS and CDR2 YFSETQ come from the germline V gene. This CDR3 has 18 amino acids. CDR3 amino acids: CASSPWTGLTSGANVLTF. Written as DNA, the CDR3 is TGCGCCAGCAGTCCCTGGACAGGCCTTACTTCTGGGGCCAACGTCCTGACTTTC. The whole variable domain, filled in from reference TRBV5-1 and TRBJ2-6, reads KAGVTQTPRYLIKTRGQQVTLSCSPISGHRSVSWYQQTPGQGLQFLFEYFSETQRNKGNFPGRFSGRQFSNSRSEMNVSTLELGDSALYLCASSPWTGLTSGANVLTFGAGSRLTVL.